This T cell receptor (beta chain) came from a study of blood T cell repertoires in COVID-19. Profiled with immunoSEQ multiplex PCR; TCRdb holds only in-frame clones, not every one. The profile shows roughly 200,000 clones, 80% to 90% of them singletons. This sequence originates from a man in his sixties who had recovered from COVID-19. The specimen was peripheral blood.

The CDR3 coding sequence is TGTGCCAGTAGTATAACAGGTTTAGCCTACGAGCAGTACTTC. Translating gives CASSITGLAYEQYF. The chain recombines TRBV19 with TRBJ2-7, with D possibly matching TRBD1 (5 bases). V was clipped by 2 bases and J by 2 bases, with 10 bases between them. This CDR3 is 14 amino acids long. CDR1 and CDR2 from the germline V gene are LNHDA and SQIVND (reference sequence).